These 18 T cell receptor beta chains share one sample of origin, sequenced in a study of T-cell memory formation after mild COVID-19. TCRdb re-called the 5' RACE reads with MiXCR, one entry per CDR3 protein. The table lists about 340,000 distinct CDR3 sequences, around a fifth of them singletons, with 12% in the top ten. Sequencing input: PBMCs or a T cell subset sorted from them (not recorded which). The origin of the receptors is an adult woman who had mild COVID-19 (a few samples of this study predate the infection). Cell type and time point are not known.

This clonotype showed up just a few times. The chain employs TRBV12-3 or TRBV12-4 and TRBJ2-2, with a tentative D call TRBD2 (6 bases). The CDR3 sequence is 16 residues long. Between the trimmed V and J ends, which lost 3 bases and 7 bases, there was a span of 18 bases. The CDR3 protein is CASSFGRGGKVGELFF. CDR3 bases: TGTGCCAGCAGTTTCGGTAGGGGAGGAAAGGTCGGGGAGCTGTTTTTT.

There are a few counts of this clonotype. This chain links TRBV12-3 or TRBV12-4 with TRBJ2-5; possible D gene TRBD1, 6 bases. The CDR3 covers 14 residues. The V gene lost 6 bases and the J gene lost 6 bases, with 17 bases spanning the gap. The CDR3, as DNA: TGTGCCAGCAGCGCACAAGGGGGTGCGAAGACCCAGTACTTC. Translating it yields CASSAQGGAKTQYF.

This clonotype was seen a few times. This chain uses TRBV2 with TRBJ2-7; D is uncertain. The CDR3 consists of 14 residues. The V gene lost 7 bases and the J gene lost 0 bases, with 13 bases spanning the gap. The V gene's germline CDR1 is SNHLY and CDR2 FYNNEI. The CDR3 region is CASKLGAYSYEQYF. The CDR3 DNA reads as TGTGCCAGCAAGCTCGGAGCGTACTCCTACGAGCAGTACTTC.

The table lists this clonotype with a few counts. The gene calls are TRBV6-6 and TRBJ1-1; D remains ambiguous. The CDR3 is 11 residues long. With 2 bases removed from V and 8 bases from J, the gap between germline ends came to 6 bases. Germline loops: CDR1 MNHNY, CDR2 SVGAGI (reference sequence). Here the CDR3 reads CASSYLSEAFF. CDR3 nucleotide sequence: TGTGCCAGCAGTTACCTATCCGAAGCTTTCTTT.

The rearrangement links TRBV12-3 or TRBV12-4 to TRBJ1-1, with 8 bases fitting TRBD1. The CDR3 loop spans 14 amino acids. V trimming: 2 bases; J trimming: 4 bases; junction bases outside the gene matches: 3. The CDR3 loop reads CASSLRQGFTEAFF. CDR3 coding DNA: TGTGCCAGCAGTTTACGACAGGGGTTCACTGAAGCTTTCTTT.

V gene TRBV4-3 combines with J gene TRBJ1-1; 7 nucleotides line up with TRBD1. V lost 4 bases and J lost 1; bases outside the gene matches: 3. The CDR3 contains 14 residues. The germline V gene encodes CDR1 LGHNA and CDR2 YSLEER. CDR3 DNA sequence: TGCGCCAGCAGCCGGGACAGCTCGAACACTGAAGCTTTCTTT. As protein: CASSRDSSNTEAFF.

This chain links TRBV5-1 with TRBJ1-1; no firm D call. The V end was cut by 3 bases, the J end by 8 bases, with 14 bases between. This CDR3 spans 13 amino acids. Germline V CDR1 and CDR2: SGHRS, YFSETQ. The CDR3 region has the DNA TGCGCCAGCAGCTCCCCGGCCGGGGAGGAAGCTTTCTTT. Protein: CASSSPAGEEAFF. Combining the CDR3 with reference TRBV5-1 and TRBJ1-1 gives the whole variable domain KAGVTQTPRYLIKTRGQQVTLSCSPISGHRSVSWYQQTPGQGLQFLFEYFSETQRNKGNFPGRFSGRQFSNSRSEMNVSTLELGDSALYLCASSSPAGEEAFFGQGTRLTVV.

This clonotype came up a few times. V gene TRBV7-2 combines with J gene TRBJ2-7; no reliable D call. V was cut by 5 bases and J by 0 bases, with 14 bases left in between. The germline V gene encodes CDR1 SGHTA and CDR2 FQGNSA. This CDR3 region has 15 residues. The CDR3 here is CASSRIGSSSYEQYF. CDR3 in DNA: TGTGCCAGCAGCCGGATAGGCTCGTCCTCCTACGAGCAGTACTTC.

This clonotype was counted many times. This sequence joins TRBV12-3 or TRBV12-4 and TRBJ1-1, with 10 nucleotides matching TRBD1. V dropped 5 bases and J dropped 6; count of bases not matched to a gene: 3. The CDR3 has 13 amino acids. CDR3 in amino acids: CASSRQGAPEAFF. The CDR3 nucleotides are TGTGCCAGCAGTCGACAGGGGGCTCCTGAAGCTTTCTTT.

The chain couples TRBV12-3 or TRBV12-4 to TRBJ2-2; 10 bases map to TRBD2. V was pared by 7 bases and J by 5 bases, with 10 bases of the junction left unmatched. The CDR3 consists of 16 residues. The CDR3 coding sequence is TGTGCCAGCACACCAAAACTAGCGGGGACGACCGGGGAGCTGTTTTTT. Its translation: CASTPKLAGTTGELFF.

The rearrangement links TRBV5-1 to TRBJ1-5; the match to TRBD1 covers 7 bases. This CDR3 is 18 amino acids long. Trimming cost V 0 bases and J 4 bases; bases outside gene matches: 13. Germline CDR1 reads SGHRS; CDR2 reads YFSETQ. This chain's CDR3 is CASSLEPPGTAGNQPQHF. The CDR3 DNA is TGCGCCAGCAGCTTGGAGCCCCCCGGGACAGCGGGGAATCAGCCCCAGCATTTT.

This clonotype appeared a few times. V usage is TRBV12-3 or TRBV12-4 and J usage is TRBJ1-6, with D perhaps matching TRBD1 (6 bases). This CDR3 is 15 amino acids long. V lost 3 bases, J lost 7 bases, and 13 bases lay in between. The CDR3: CASSFWDTGNSPLHF. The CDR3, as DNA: TGTGCCAGCAGTTTCTGGGACACGGGGAATTCACCCCTCCACTTT.

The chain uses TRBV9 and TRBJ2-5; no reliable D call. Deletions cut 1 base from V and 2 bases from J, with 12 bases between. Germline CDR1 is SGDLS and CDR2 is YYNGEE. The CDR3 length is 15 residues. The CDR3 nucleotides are TGTGCCAGCAGCGTAACCACCAGGACGCAAGAGACCCAGTACTTC. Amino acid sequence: CASSVTTRTQETQYF.

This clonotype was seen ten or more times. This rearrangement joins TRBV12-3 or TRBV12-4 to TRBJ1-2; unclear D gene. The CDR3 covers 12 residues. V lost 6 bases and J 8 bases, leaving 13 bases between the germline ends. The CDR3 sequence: CASRQPPGGYTF. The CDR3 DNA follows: TGTGCCAGCAGACAACCACCCGGGGGCTACACCTTC.

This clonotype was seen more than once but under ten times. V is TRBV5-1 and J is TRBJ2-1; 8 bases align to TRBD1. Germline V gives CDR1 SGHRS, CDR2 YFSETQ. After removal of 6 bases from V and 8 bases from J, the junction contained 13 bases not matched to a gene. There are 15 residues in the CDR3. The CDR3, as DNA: TGCGCCAGCACAGCTTGGACAGGGTTAACGGATGAGCAGTTCTTC. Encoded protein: CASTAWTGLTDEQFF. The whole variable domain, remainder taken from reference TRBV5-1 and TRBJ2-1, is KAGVTQTPRYLIKTRGQQVTLSCSPISGHRSVSWYQQTPGQGLQFLFEYFSETQRNKGNFPGRFSGRQFSNSRSEMNVSTLELGDSALYLCASTAWTGLTDEQFFGPGTRLTVL.

CDR3 in amino acids: CASSLDLGKETQYF. The CDR3 nucleotides are TGTGCCAGCAGCTTAGATTTGGGGAAAGAGACCCAGTACTTC. The chain employs TRBV7-9 and TRBJ2-5; the D is unclear. Per the germline V gene, CDR1 is SEHNR and CDR2 is FQNEAQ (reference sequence). The CDR3 has 14 amino acids. V lost 1 base and J 3 bases, leaving 9 bases between the germline ends.

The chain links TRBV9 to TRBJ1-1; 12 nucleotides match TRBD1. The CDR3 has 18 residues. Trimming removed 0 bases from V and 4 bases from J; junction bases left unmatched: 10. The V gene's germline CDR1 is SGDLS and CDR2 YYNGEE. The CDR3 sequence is CASSVAPGQGAGSTEAFF. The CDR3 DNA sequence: TGTGCCAGCAGCGTAGCTCCGGGACAGGGGGCTGGTAGCACTGAAGCTTTCTTT.

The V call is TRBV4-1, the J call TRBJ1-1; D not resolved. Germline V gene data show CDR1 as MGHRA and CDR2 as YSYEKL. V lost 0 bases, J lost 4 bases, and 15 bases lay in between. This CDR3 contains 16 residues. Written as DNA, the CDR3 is TGCGCCAGCAGCCAAGAACTAACCCCTGCATCCACTGAAGCTTTCTTT. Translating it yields CASSQELTPASTEAFF.